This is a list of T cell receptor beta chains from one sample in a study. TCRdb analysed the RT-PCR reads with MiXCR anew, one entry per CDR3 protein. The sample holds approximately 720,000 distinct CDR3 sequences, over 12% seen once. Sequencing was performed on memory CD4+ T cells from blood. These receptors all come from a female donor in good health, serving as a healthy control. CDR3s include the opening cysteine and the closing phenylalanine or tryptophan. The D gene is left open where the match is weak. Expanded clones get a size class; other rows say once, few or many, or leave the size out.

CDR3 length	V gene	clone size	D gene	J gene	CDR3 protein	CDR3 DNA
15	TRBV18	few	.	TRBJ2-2	CASSPPAANTGELFF	TGTGCCAGCTCACCCCCAGCAGCGAACACCGGGGAGCTGTTTTTT
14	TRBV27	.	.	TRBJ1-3	CASRGSLAGNTIYF	TGTGCCAGCAGAGGGAGTTTAGCTGGAAACACCATATATTTT
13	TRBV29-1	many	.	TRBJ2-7	CSVGAGSSYEQYF	TGCAGCGTTGGGGCGGGAAGCTCCTACGAGCAGTACTTC
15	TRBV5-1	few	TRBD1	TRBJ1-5	CASSLAGTGDQPQHF	TGCGCCAGCAGCTTGGCCGGGACAGGGGATCAGCCCCAGCATTTT
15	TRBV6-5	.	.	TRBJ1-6	CASSYETAGDSPLHF	TGTGCCAGCAGTTACGAGACAGCAGGGGATTCACCCCTCCACTTT
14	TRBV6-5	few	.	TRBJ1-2	CASSYSTTGYGYTF	TGTGCCAGCAGTTACTCGACGACAGGCTATGGCTACACCTTC
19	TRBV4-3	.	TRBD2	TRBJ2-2	CASSQDQVSSGRYTGELFF	TGCGCCAGCAGCCAAGATCAGGTGTCTAGCGGGAGATACACCGGGGAGCTGTTTTTT
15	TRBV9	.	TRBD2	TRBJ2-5	CASSVHPGGPETQYF	TGTGCCAGCAGCGTACACCCGGGAGGGCCCGAGACCCAGTACTTC
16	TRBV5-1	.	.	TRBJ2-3	CASSLANGGRTDTQYF	TGCGCCAGCAGCTTGGCCAATGGGGGGAGAACAGATACGCAGTATTTT
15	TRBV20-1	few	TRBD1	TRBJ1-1	CSAEDRKGRGTEAFF	TGCAGTGCTGAGGACAGGAAAGGAAGGGGCACTGAAGCTTTCTTT
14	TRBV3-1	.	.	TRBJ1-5	CASSQEAVDQPQHF	TGTGCCAGCAGCCAAGAGGCCGTGGATCAGCCCCAGCATTTT
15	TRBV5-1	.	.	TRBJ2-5	CASSYETGVQETQYF	TGCGCCAGCAGTTATGAGACAGGAGTTCAAGAGACCCAGTACTTC
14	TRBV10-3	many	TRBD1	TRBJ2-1	CAIRGDRVDNEQFF	TGTGCCATCAGGGGGGACAGGGTGGACAATGAGCAGTTCTTC
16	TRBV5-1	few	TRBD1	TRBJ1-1	CASSLEGTGGNTEAFF	TGCGCCAGCAGCTTGGAAGGGACAGGGGGCAACACTGAAGCTTTCTTT
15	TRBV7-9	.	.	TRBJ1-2	CASSLGLGQVYGYTF	TGTGCCAGCAGCTTAGGGCTGGGGCAGGTCTATGGCTACACCTTC
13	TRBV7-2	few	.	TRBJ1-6	CASSLDQGIALHF	TGTGCCAGCAGCTTAGACCAGGGTATTGCCCTCCACTTT
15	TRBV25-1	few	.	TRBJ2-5	CASSESGPNLETQYF	TGTGCCAGCAGTGAATCAGGGCCGAATTTGGAGACCCAGTACTTC
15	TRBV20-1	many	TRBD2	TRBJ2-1	CSAIFFAGENNEQFF	TGCAGTGCTATATTCTTCGCGGGGGAAAACAATGAGCAGTTCTTC
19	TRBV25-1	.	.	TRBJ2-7	CASSAPGQSASGPSYEQYF	TGTGCCAGCAGTGCACCGGGACAGTCGGCTAGCGGGCCCTCCTACGAGCAGTACTTC
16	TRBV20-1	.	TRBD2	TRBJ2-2	CSARGRTSPNTGELFF	TGCAGTGCTAGAGGGAGGACTAGCCCCAACACCGGGGAGCTGTTTTTT
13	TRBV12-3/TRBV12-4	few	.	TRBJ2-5	CASSFRGLETQYF	TGTGCCAGCAGTTTCCGGGGGCTGGAGACCCAGTACTTC
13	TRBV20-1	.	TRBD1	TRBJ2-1	CSARRDRGHEQFF	TGCAGTGCCCGCCGGGACAGGGGCCATGAGCAGTTCTTC
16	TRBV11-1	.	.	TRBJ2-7	CASSLNLGTAPYEQYF	TGTGCCAGCAGCTTAAATCTGGGGACCGCCCCCTACGAGCAGTACTTC
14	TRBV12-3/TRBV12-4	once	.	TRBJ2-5	CASSPMGTPSEQYF	TGTGCCAGCAGCCCAATGGGGACTCCTTCGGAGCAGTACTTC
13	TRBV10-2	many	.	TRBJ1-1	CASSWGRDTEAFF	TGCGCCAGCAGTTGGGGGAGGGACACTGAAGCTTTCTTT
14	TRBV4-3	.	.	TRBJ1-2	CASSQGQDIYGYTF	TGCGCCAGCAGCCAAGGGCAGGATATCTATGGCTACACCTTC
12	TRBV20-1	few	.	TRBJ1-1	CRSGTVNTEAFF	TGCAGATCCGGGACGGTGAACACTGAAGCTTTCTTT
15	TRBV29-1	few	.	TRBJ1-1	CSVTRTLGGVAEAFF	TGCAGCGTTACACGAACCCTAGGGGGGGTGGCTGAAGCTTTCTTT
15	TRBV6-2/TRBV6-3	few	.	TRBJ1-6	CASRNPGEGSSPLHF	TGTGCCAGCAGAAACCCCGGGGAGGGATCTTCACCCCTCCACTTT
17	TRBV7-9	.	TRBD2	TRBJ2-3	CASSLGLTSGSTDTQYF	TGTGCCAGCAGCTTAGGCCTGACTAGCGGCAGCACAGATACGCAGTATTTT
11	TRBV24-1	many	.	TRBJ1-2	CATQQDSGYTF	TGTGCCACCCAACAGGACTCCGGCTACACCTTC
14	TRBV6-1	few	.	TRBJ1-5	CASSEGLGNQPQHF	TGTGCCAGCAGTGAAGGGTTGGGCAATCAGCCCCAGCATTTT
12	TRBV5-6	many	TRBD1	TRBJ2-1	CASRGRWDREFF	TGTGCCAGCAGAGGTCGGTGGGACAGGGAGTTCTTC
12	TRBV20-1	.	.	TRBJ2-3	CSATGTGVSQYF	TGCAGTGCTACCGGGACCGGCGTATCTCAGTATTTT
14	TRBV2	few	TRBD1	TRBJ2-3	CASDRQGSTDTQYF	TGTGCCAGCGACCGACAGGGGAGCACAGATACGCAGTATTTT
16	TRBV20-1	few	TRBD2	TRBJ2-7	CSARDTGFGLVLEQYF	TGCAGTGCTAGAGATACAGGCTTTGGACTAGTGCTCGAGCAGTACTTC
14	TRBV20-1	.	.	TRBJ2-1	CSARDFGPYNEQFF	TGCAGTGCTAGAGATTTCGGGCCGTACAATGAGCAGTTCTTC
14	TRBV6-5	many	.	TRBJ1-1	CASSWGGRDTEAFF	TGTGCCAGCAGTTGGGGGGGCCGGGACACTGAAGCTTTCTTT
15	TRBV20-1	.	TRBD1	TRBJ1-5	CSARDSTGDEQPQHF	TGCAGTGCTAGAGATTCGACAGGGGATGAGCAGCCCCAGCATTTT
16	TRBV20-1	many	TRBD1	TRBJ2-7	CSASTSGTGIPYEQYF	TGCAGTGCTAGTACTTCCGGGACAGGGATCCCCTACGAGCAGTACTTC
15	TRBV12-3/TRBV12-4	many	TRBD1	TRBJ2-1	CASTPDRTSYNEQFF	TGTGCCAGCACTCCGGACAGGACCTCCTACAATGAGCAGTTCTTC
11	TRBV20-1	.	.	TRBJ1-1	CRGADSFQAFF	TGCAGGGGGGCCGACAGCTTCCAAGCTTTCTTT
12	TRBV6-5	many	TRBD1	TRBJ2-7	CASRSTGSEQYF	TGTGCCAGCAGATCGACAGGGAGTGAGCAGTACTTC
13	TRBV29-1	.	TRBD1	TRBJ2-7	CSVAGQGRNEQYF	TGCAGCGTGGCGGGACAGGGGAGGAACGAGCAGTACTTC
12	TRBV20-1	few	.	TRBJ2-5	CSGRGTQETQYF	TGCAGTGGTAGAGGGACCCAAGAGACCCAGTACTTC